This T cell receptor (beta chain) was documented in a study of CD8 T cells in ankylosing spondylitis. The study's findings and limits: As reported, disease-linked clones showed significant enrichment in matched ankylosing spondylitis synovial fluid. Prior literature has documented some motif variants in synovial fluid and blood from reactive arthritis. Within peripheral blood, clones linked to disease were CD8+ and relatively rare.

Remarks on this clonotype: Its target is not known.

The V and J ends lost 5 bases and 2 bases respectively, with 14 bases between them. The CDR3 sequence is 14 residues long. CDR1 and CDR2 from the germline V gene are SGHDT and YYEEEE. As the method for making TCR beta libraries, quantitative 5'-RACE with molecular barcodes was used. MiXCR, run by TCRdb on the 5' RACE reads, gives a single entry per CDR3 protein. This sample has approximately 300,000 distinct CDR3 sequences; less than 25% occur once, and the top ten carry about 4%. The receptor was isolated from a female donor with ankylosing spondylitis or in good health (not recorded which). The sequenced sample consisted of blood, either unsorted or a sorted T cell fraction (not recorded which). The V gene is TRBV5-6, the J gene TRBJ2-7; D possibly matches TRBD1 or TRBD2 (7 bases each). The CDR3 bases are TGTGCCAGCAGTTGGGGGGGGACAGCCTACGAGCAGTACTTC. It encodes CASSWGGTAYEQYF. Full variable domain (outside the CDR3, taken from reference TRBV5-6 and TRBJ2-7): DAGVTQSPTHLIKTRGQQVTLRCSPKSGHDTVSWYQQALGQGPQFIFQYYEEEERQRGNFPDRFSGHQFPNYSSELNVNALLLGDSALYLCASSWGGTAYEQYFGPGTRLTVT.